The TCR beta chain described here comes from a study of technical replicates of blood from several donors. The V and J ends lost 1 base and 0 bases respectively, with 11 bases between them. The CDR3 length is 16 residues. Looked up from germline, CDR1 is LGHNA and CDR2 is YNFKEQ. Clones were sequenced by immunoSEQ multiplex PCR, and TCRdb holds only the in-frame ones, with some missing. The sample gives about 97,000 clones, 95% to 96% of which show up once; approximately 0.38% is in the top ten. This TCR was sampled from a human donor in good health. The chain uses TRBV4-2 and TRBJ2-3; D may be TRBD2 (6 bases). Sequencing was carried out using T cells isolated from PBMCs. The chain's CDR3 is CASSQVASESTDTQYF. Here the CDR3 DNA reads TGTGCCAGCAGCCAAGTGGCTAGCGAAAGCACAGATACGCAGTATTTT.